This T cell receptor beta chain was documented in a study of cytomegalovirus exposure and HLA in healthy donors. The study, taken as a whole, reports: Associated with cytomegalovirus, according to the listing, were around 160 TCR beta chains.

In the case of this clone: Its matching antigen is unknown.

Trimming took 5 bases from V and 4 from J; bases not matched to a gene: 8. Looked up from germline, CDR1 is LNHDA and CDR2 is SQIVND (reference sequence). The CDR3 loop spans 15 amino acids. PCR was performed using 60 Vbeta and 13 Jbeta primers. TCRdb keeps only in-frame clones here, not all; method: immunoSEQ multiplex PCR. This listing includes tens of thousands of clones. This TCR was sampled from a man between 18 and 35 years old in good health and CMV-seropositive. The genes are TRBV19 and TRBJ1-2; 9 bases are a match to TRBD1. Sequencing was carried out using PBMCs. The CDR3 region is CASSSGTGPLYGYTF. The CDR3 DNA follows: TGTGCCAGTAGTTCCGGGACAGGGCCCCTCTATGGCTACACCTTC. Drawing the rest from reference TRBV19 and TRBJ1-2, the complete variable domain is DGGITQSPKYLFRKEGQNVTLSCEQNLNHDAMYWYRQDPGQGLRLIYYSQIVNDFQKGDIAEGYSVSREKKESFPLTVTSAQKNPTAFYLCASSSGTGPLYGYTFGSGTRLTVV.